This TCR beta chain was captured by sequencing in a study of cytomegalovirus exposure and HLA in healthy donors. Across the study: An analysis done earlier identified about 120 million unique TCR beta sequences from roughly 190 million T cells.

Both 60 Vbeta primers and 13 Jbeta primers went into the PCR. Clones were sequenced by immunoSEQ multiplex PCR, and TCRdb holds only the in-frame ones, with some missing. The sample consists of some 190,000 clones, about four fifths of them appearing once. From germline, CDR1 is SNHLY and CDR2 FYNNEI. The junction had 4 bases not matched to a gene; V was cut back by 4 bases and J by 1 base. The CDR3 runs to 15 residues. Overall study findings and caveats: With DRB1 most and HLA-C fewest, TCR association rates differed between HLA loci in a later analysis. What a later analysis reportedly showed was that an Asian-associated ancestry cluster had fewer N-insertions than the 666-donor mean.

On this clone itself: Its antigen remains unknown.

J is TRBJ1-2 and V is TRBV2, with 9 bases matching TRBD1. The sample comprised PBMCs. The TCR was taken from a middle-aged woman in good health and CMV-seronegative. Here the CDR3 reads CASSGRTGDNYGYTF. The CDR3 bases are TGTGCCAGCAGTGGCCGGACAGGGGATAACTATGGCTACACCTTC.